This T cell receptor beta chain derives from a study of blood T cells in healthy people across ages. The second PCR ran roughly 6 to 11 cycles with a sample-barcoded 5' primer and J-beta primers. A template-switch adaptor containing 12 random nucleotides labeled each cDNA molecule. MiXCR, applied by TCRdb to the 5' RACE reads, yields one record per CDR3 protein. The sample shows fewer than 2,000,000 distinct CDR3 sequences, about 39% of them seen only once. This clonotype occurred a few times. Its antigen is unidentified. Points from the study as a whole: It was held that the diversity estimates obtained from one million T cells were underestimates. The lack of PBMC sorting stopped any conclusive naive versus antigen-experienced comparison. The CMV status of each donor remained undetermined, and this could have confounded shifts in expanded clonotypes.

CDR3 length: 11 residues. Trimming shortened V by 4 bases and J by 13 bases, and 12 bases separated the two germline ends. Germline CDR1 reads SGHDT; CDR2 reads YYEEEE. The chain uses TRBV5-6 and TRBJ1-5; D is uncertain. The specimen was blood. The origin of this receptor is a human donor in good health. The chain's CDR3 is CASSRIINQHF. Here the CDR3 DNA reads TGTGCCAGCAGCCGAATTATTAATCAGCATTTT.